This record concerns one TCR beta chain sequence. This sample is drawn from a study of T-cell memory formation after mild COVID-19. MiXCR, applied by TCRdb to the 5' RACE reads, yields one record per CDR3 protein. The sample holds 550,000 to 700,000 distinct CDR3 sequences; 15% to 20% are singletons and the top ten take around 12%. This CDR3 contains 15 residues. Germline V lookup: CDR1 GTSNPN, CDR2 SVGIG (reference sequence). V was shortened by 4 bases and J by 4 bases, with 16 bases between the two germline ends. The chain couples TRBV30 to TRBJ2-2; weak D call: TRBD2 (6 bases). The sample consisted of PBMCs or a T cell subset sorted from them (not recorded which). The receptor was isolated from an adult woman who had mild COVID-19 (a few samples of this study predate the infection). Cell type and time point are not known. The CDR3, as DNA: TGTGCCTGGACCCCTTGGGTGGGGGGCACCGGGGAGCTGTTTTTT. It is translated as CAWTPWVGGTGELFF.